This T cell receptor (beta chain) was found in a study of spatial heterogeneity in lung cancer. Study information: Across the raw uncorrected reads, a unique TCR and UMI combination was observed, on average, more than ten times.

The CDR3 covers 16 residues. V gave up 5 bases and J gave up 3 bases; unmatched junction bases: 7. CDR1 SGHTA and CDR2 FQGNSA come from the germline V gene. A single record per CDR3 protein comes from TCRdb applying MiXCR to the 5' RACE reads. The table includes 5,200 or so distinct CDR3 sequences, about 24% detected once. The study, taken as a whole, reports: Among blood samples, ubiquitous expanded tumor TCRs appeared more at resection than at follow-up.

A note on this clonotype: Its antigen is not identified.

Time point indicated: sample taken at primary tumor resection. Tumor, nontumor lung or frozen PBMC supplied whole RNA, sequenced without sorting. The donors comprised approximately 75 untreated early-stage non-small cell lung cancer patients. The sample was PBMCs, taken at surgery. This clonotype was sampled from a male donor with early-stage non-small cell lung cancer. The V call is TRBV7-2, the J call TRBJ1-5, with 10 bases lining up with TRBD1. This chain's CDR3 is CASSIRTGGDNQPQHF. CDR3 DNA: TGTGCCAGCAGCATCCGGACAGGGGGGGACAATCAGCCCCAGCATTTT.